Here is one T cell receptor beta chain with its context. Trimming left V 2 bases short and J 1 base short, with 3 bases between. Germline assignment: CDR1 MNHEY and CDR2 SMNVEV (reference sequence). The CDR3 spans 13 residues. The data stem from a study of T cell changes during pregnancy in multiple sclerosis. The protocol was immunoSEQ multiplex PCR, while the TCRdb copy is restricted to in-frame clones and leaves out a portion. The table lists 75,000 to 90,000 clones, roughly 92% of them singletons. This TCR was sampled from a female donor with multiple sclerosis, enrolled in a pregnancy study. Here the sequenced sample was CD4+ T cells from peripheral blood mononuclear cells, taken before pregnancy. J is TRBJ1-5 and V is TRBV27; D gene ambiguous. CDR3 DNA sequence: TGTGCCAGCAGTTTACGGAGCAATCAGCCCCAGCATTTT. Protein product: CASSLRSNQPQHF.